This is a list of T cell receptor beta chains from one sample in a study of CD8 T cells in ankylosing spondylitis. TCRdb re-called the 5' RACE reads with MiXCR, one entry per CDR3 protein. The profile shows some 240,000 distinct CDR3 sequences, around 9.1% of them singletons. The sequencing sample was made of blood, either unsorted or a sorted T cell fraction (not recorded which). The receptors shown here come from a male donor with ankylosing spondylitis or in good health (not recorded which). Both conserved end residues are part of each CDR3. D genes are given only for firm matches. Not all rows give a size; the values are once, few, many and, for expanded clones, a class.

many	TRBJ2-3	NA	TRBV20-1	TGCAGTGCTAGAGATAGGGTAGGAACAGATACGCAGTATTTT	CSARDRVGTDTQYF
many	TRBJ2-7	NA	TRBV5-1	TGCGCCAGCAGCTTGACAGCAGATTACGAGCAGTACTTC	CASSLTADYEQYF
many	TRBJ1-3	NA	TRBV12-3/TRBV12-4	TGTGCCAGCAGTTTCAGGACCCTAAATGGAAACACCATATATTTT	CASSFRTLNGNTIYF
many	TRBJ2-7	NA	TRBV20-1	TGCAGTGCTAGCGGCGGGGTCTTTAGCTCCTACGAGCAGTACTTC	CSASGGVFSSYEQYF
many	TRBJ2-2	NA	TRBV7-2	TGTGCCAGCAGCCAAAGGGGGAGTCGGAACACCGGGGAGCTGTTTTTT	CASSQRGSRNTGELFF
many	TRBJ2-5	NA	TRBV5-6	TGTGCCAGCAGCTATGATTGGGGCCAAGAGACCCAGTACTTC	CASSYDWGQETQYF
many	TRBJ1-2	NA	TRBV5-6	TGTGCCAGCGGCAGACCGTCCGACTATGGCTACACCTTC	CASGRPSDYGYTF
many	TRBJ2-7	NA	TRBV6-5	TGTGCCAGCAGTTACTCGATCGGAGCAGGCCTCCTCGAGCAGTACTTC	CASSYSIGAGLLEQYF
many	TRBJ1-5	TRBD1	TRBV29-1	TGCAGCGCCGTGACAGGGTTTAGCAATCAGCCCCAGCATTTT	CSAVTGFSNQPQHF
many	TRBJ2-1	TRBD1	TRBV5-1	TGCGCCAGCAGCATAGGACAGGGGGCATACAATGAGCAGTTCTTC	CASSIGQGAYNEQFF
few	TRBJ2-7	TRBD1	TRBV20-1	TGCAGTGCTTGGGACAGGTCCAGCTCCTACGAGCAGTACTTC	CSAWDRSSSYEQYF
many	TRBJ1-1	TRBD1	TRBV4-1	TGCGCCAGCAGCCAAGAGGGACAGCTAAACACTGAAGCTTTCTTT	CASSQEGQLNTEAFF
many	TRBJ1-5	TRBD1	TRBV29-1	TGCAGCGTTGTGGGACAGGGCGGACAGCCCCAGCATTTT	CSVVGQGGQPQHF
many	TRBJ2-3	NA	TRBV29-1	TGCAGCGTTGAACAGCGGGTCACAGATACGCAGTATTTT	CSVEQRVTDTQYF
many	TRBJ1-2	NA	TRBV14	TGTGCCAGCAGCCAAGATTCGTTAACGGGTGGCTACACCTTC	CASSQDSLTGGYTF
many	TRBJ2-1	NA	TRBV20-1	TGCAGTGCTTGGACCTACAATGAGCAGTTCTTC	CSAWTYNEQFF
many	TRBJ2-3	TRBD2	TRBV12-3/TRBV12-4	TGTGCCAGCCGACTAGCGAGCACAGATACGCAGTATTTT	CASRLASTDTQYF
many	TRBJ2-5	NA	TRBV27	TGTGCCAGCAGTTTAGAGGGCAGCCCAAGTGGGACCCAGTACTTC	CASSLEGSPSGTQYF
many	TRBJ2-7	NA	TRBV5-1	TGCGCCAGCAGCTTGGCCACCCAGGGCTACGAGCAGTACTTC	CASSLATQGYEQYF
many	TRBJ2-2	NA	TRBV4-3	TGCGCCAGCAGCCTAGATCCGGACCGAGCTTTTGGCGGGGAGCTGTTTTTT	CASSLDPDRAFGGELFF
NA	TRBJ2-7	NA	TRBV9	TGTGCCAGCAGCGCCTCAGGTGCCTACGAGCAGTACTTC	CASSASGAYEQYF
many	TRBJ1-2	NA	TRBV20-1	TGCAGTGCTAGCATTGAGGAGGCGGCTATCTATGGCTACACCTTC	CSASIEEAAIYGYTF
many	TRBJ2-7	NA	TRBV20-1	TGCAGTGCTAAACGGGACGGTAACTTTCTCGAGCAGTACTTC	CSAKRDGNFLEQYF
many	TRBJ1-2	NA	TRBV5-4	TGTGCCAGCAGCCGAGGGAACGGCTACACCTTC	CASSRGNGYTF
many	TRBJ2-1	TRBD2	TRBV20-1	TGCAGTGCTAGGACCGTAAGCGGGGTGATGTTCTTC	CSARTVSGVMFF
many	TRBJ2-7	NA	TRBV5-4	TGTGCCAGCAGCCCACGGGGGTCTCTCTACGAGCAGTACTTC	CASSPRGSLYEQYF
many	TRBJ1-1	NA	TRBV20-1	TGCAGTGCTAGAGCACCGAGGGGAGGAGGGACTGAAGCTTTCTTT	CSARAPRGGGTEAFF
NA	TRBJ1-6	NA	TRBV15	TGTGCCACCAGCAGAGATCTCGGACAGCGGTCACCCCTCCACTTT	CATSRDLGQRSPLHF
many	TRBJ1-2	NA	TRBV29-1	TGCAGCGTTGCCGGGTCGGGCGACCGCTATGGCTACACCTTC	CSVAGSGDRYGYTF
many	TRBJ2-1	NA	TRBV6-1	TGTGCCAGCAGTGAGCGGTTGGAGTCCTACAATGAGCAGTTCTTC	CASSERLESYNEQFF
many	TRBJ2-1	NA	TRBV25-1	TGTGCCAGCAGTGGAATTCACAATGAGCAGTTCTTC	CASSGIHNEQFF
many	TRBJ2-7	NA	TRBV20-1	TGCAGTGCTAGACGGACTTTCCTCTTCTTCACCCCATTCGATAGCTCCTGCGAGCAGTACTTC	CSARRTFLFFTPFDSSCEQYF
few	TRBJ2-1	NA	TRBV29-1	TGCAGCGTTGATTTACGGAACAATGAGCAGTTCTTC	CSVDLRNNEQFF
NA	TRBJ1-1	NA	TRBV7-8	TGTGCCAGCAGCACCCGACTGACGAACACTGAAGCTTTCTTT	CASSTRLTNTEAFF
many	TRBJ2-1	TRBD2	TRBV20-1	TGCAGTGCTAGAGGAGCTAGCGGGGCGTCCTACAATGAGCAGTTCTTC	CSARGASGASYNEQFF
once	TRBJ1-2	NA	TRBV21-1	TGTGCCAGCAGGCACCGACAGGGGGACTATGGCTACACCTTC	CASRHRQGDYGYTF
many	TRBJ2-5	NA	TRBV11-1	TGTGCCAGCAGCTTAAATTGGGGGTTTGACAGTTTGGGAGAGACCCAGTACTTC	CASSLNWGFDSLGETQYF
NA	TRBJ2-1	NA	TRBV5-4	TGTGCCAGCAGTTCCCGTGGGGGTGAGGGATACAATGAGCAGTTCTTC	CASSSRGGEGYNEQFF
many	TRBJ1-5	TRBD1	TRBV30	TGTGCCTGGAGTGCCGGACAGGGCAATCAGCCCCAGCATTTT	CAWSAGQGNQPQHF
many	TRBJ1-2	NA	TRBV12-3/TRBV12-4	TGTGCCAGCAGTTTAGCGCCAGTCTATAACTATGGCTACACCTTC	CASSLAPVYNYGYTF
many	TRBJ2-4	TRBD2	TRBV20-1	TGCAGTGCTAGTGGAACGGGACTAGCGGGACCCAAAAACATTCAGTACTTC	CSASGTGLAGPKNIQYF
many	TRBJ2-1	TRBD1	TRBV5-1	TGCGCCAGCAGCTTAGGGACAGATTCTAATGAGCAGTTCTTC	CASSLGTDSNEQFF
many	TRBJ1-1	NA	TRBV25-1	TGTGCCAGCACGCCTTTTGTAGGGCGCGGGAACACTGAAGCTTTCTTT	CASTPFVGRGNTEAFF
NA	TRBJ1-3	NA	TRBV7-2	TGTGCCAGCAGCTTAGACGCGGGGGGCGGTAACACCATATATTTT	CASSLDAGGGNTIYF
few	TRBJ2-7	TRBD2	TRBV5-1	TGCGCCAGCAGCAAGAGCGGGGGAAGTGACGAGCAGTACTTC	CASSKSGGSDEQYF
many	TRBJ2-2	NA	TRBV5-5	TGTGCCAGCAGCAATGTGGCAGATACGAACACCGGGGAGCTGTTTTTT	CASSNVADTNTGELFF
many	TRBJ2-7	NA	TRBV10-3	TGTGCCATGTGTCCGGGACAAGGTTACGAGCAGTACTTC	CAMCPGQGYEQYF
NA	TRBJ1-3	NA	TRBV28	TGTGCCAGCAGCCGCACATCAAGGGACACCATATATTTT	CASSRTSRDTIYF
many	TRBJ2-1	TRBD2	TRBV5-1	TGCGCCAGCAGCGCCCCGGGACTAGGGTTCTTC	CASSAPGLGFF
NA	TRBJ2-4	NA	TRBV7-2	TGTGCCAGCAGCCCCTTCGGACGATCCAAAAACATTCAGTACTTC	CASSPFGRSKNIQYF
many	TRBJ1-2	TRBD1	TRBV30	TGTGCCTGGAGTGGACCGGGACAGGGGGGCTACACCTTC	CAWSGPGQGGYTF
many	TRBJ2-1	TRBD2	TRBV11-2	TGTGCCAGCAGCTTAGATCTGAGACTAGCGGGACCTGAGCAGTTCTTC	CASSLDLRLAGPEQFF
many	TRBJ2-7	NA	TRBV19	TGTGCCAGTAGTAGTCGGGACCACTGGTACGAGCAGTACTTC	CASSSRDHWYEQYF
many	TRBJ2-7	NA	TRBV5-1	TGCGCCAGCAGATCCAATAGCGTGTCCTCCTACGAGCAGTACTTC	CASRSNSVSSYEQYF
many	TRBJ1-1	NA	TRBV20-1	TGCAGTGCTTGGAGCGGACCGAACACTGAAGCTTTCTTT	CSAWSGPNTEAFF
many	TRBJ1-5	NA	TRBV12-3/TRBV12-4	TGTGCCAGCAGTGAAACAGCGAATCAGCCCCAGCATTTT	CASSETANQPQHF
many	TRBJ2-7	NA	TRBV6-2/TRBV6-3	TGTGCCAGCTCTCTCCCGGGGGATACCCTCTACGAGCAGTACTTC	CASSLPGDTLYEQYF
many	TRBJ2-5	NA	TRBV29-1	TGCAGCGTTGAAGGCGCCCAGGGGAGTTATGAGACCCAGTACTTC	CSVEGAQGSYETQYF
few	TRBJ2-1	TRBD2	TRBV29-1	TGCAGCGTAAGGACCGGGACTAGCGGGGTTGTTGAGCAGTTCTTC	CSVRTGTSGVVEQFF
NA	TRBJ1-5	NA	TRBV20-1	TGCAGTGCAATAGACAGTGTCAGTCAGCCCCAGCATTTT	CSAIDSVSQPQHF